Listed below are T cell receptor beta chains from one sample, sequenced in a study of cytomegalovirus exposure and HLA in healthy donors. Repertoires were generated with immunoSEQ multiplex PCR, while TCRdb's copy carries only in-frame clones and drops some. The sample carries around 220,000 clones, roughly 83% recorded once. The material sequenced was PBMCs. Every receptor here comes from a woman in her 30s in good health and CMV-seropositive. The CDR3 runs from the conserved cysteine through the conserved F or W. D genes are given only for firm matches. A row's size may be missing; if present it is once, few, many or a size class.

v_call	clone_size	d_call	j_call	cdr3_aa	cdr3_nt
TRBV15	many	-	TRBJ2-4	CATSRDGEIAKNIQYF	TGTGCCACCAGCAGAGATGGGGAAATAGCCAAAAACATTCAGTACTTC
TRBV6-4	few	TRBD2	TRBJ2-1	CASSDSTSGSSEQFF	TGTGCCAGCAGTGACTCGACTAGCGGGAGCTCTGAGCAGTTCTTC
TRBV13	-	TRBD2	TRBJ2-7	CASSLWTSGGSYEQYF	TGTGCCAGCAGCCTCTGGACTAGCGGGGGGAGCTACGAGCAGTACTTC
TRBV10-2	-	-	TRBJ1-2	CASSDAGHPTF	TGCGCCAGCAGTGATGCCGGGCATCCCACCTTC
TRBV18	-	-	TRBJ2-7	CASSPPIWTVGYEQYF	TGTGCCAGCTCACCACCTATATGGACTGTGGGCTACGAGCAGTACTTC
TRBV5-6	-	TRBD1	TRBJ1-1	CASSPGTGYTEAFF	TGTGCCAGCAGCCCCGGGACAGGCTACACTGAAGCTTTCTTT
TRBV12-5	-	TRBD1	TRBJ2-3	CASGPGQGKYF	TGTGCTAGTGGGCCGGGACAGGGAAAATATTTT
TRBV29-1	-	-	TRBJ2-5	CSVDRGQETQYF	TGCAGCGTTGATCGGGGGCAAGAGACCCAGTACTTC
TRBV9	-	-	TRBJ1-3	CASSSSRGGNTIYF	TGTGCCAGCAGCTCGAGCAGGGGTGGAAACACCATATATTTT
TRBV1	-	-	TRBJ1-3	CTSSPLTQGLSGNTIYF	TGCACCAGCAGCCCACTAACACAGGGACTGTCTGGAAACACCATATATTTT
TRBV7-9	-	TRBD1	TRBJ1-2	CASSNRDRDNYGYTF	TGTGCCAGCAGCAACCGGGACAGGGATAACTATGGCTACACCTTC
TRBV18	-	-	TRBJ2-7	CASSPPSGSLSYEQYF	TGTGCCAGCTCACCACCGTCAGGGAGCCTCTCCTACGAGCAGTACTTC
TRBV27	once	TRBD2	TRBJ2-7	CASSFRAGRSYEQYF	TGTGCCAGCAGTTTCCGAGCGGGACGCTCCTACGAGCAGTACTTC
TRBV4-2	-	TRBD2	TRBJ2-3	CASSQNQREAENTQYF	TGTGCCAGCAGCCAAAACCAGCGGGAGGCCGAGAATACGCAGTATTTT
TRBV11-3	once	TRBD1	TRBJ2-2	CASSFRQGNTGELFF	TGTGCCAGCAGCTTTCGACAGGGAAATACCGGGGAGCTGTTTTTT
TRBV15	-	TRBD2	TRBJ2-7	CATSRETSGAEQYF	TGTGCCACCAGCAGAGAAACTAGCGGGGCCGAGCAGTACTTC
TRBV19	-	-	TRBJ1-3	CAFLDVPSSGNTIYF	TGTGCGTTTTTAGACGTACCAAGCTCTGGAAACACCATATATTTT
TRBV6-4	-	-	TRBJ2-2	CASTGRDTGELFF	TGTGCCAGCACAGGGCGGGACACCGGGGAGCTGTTTTTT
TRBV28	-	-	TRBJ2-3	CASSFLGQETDTQYF	TGTGCCAGCAGTTTTCTAGGCCAGGAGACAGATACGCAGTATTTT
TRBV11-3	-	TRBD1	TRBJ2-5	CASSSGTGGQETQYF	TGTGCCAGCAGCTCCGGGACAGGGGGTCAAGAGACCCAGTACTTC
TRBV5-1	-	TRBD2	TRBJ2-1	CASSLFSRLAGVIEQFF	TGCGCCAGCAGCTTGTTTTCCAGACTAGCGGGAGTGATCGAGCAGTTCTTC
TRBV2	once	TRBD1	TRBJ1-2	CASSEWGQNYTF	TGTGCCAGCAGTGAATGGGGACAGAACTACACCTTC
TRBV2	once	-	TRBJ1-5	CASSFRPTNQPQHF	TGTGCCAGCAGTTTCAGGCCTACCAATCAGCCCCAGCATTTT
TRBV4-3	-	-	TRBJ1-1	CASSQDLGWWGTEAFF	TGCGCCAGCAGCCAAGATTTGGGGTGGTGGGGCACTGAAGCTTTCTTT
TRBV29-1	-	TRBD1	TRBJ2-1	CSVEDRGLDNEQFF	TGCAGCGTTGAAGACAGGGGGCTCGACAATGAGCAGTTCTTC
TRBV27	-	-	TRBJ2-7	CASSLAGKSYEQYF	TGTGCCAGCAGTTTGGCAGGGAAATCCTACGAGCAGTACTTC
TRBV15	-	-	TRBJ1-5	CATSRAGQPQHF	TGTGCCACCAGCAGAGCAGGTCAGCCCCAGCATTTT
TRBV7-3	-	TRBD2	TRBJ2-3	CASSPGLARDTQYF	TGTGCCAGCAGCCCGGGACTAGCCAGGGATACGCAGTATTTT
TRBV20-1	few	-	TRBJ1-2	CSAYTNYGYTF	TGCAGTGCCTACACAAACTATGGCTACACCTTC
TRBV7-9	-	TRBD2	TRBJ2-1	CASSSRASGSYNEQFF	TGTGCCAGCAGCTCCCGAGCTAGCGGCTCCTACAATGAGCAGTTCTTC
TRBV5-1	-	-	TRBJ2-1	CASSPTSPGDYNEQFF	TGCGCCAGCAGCCCAACCTCCCCGGGGGACTACAATGAGCAGTTCTTC
TRBV5-5	once	-	TRBJ2-2	CASSFGDFGELFF	TGTGCCAGCAGCTTCGGTGATTTCGGGGAGCTGTTTTTT
TRBV6-4	-	TRBD2	TRBJ2-1	CASSRGLADYNEQFF	TGTGCCAGCAGCCGCGGACTAGCGGACTACAATGAGCAGTTCTTC
TRBV7-8	-	TRBD2	TRBJ2-7	CASSSAGGPSYEQYF	TGTGCCAGCAGCTCAGCGGGAGGCCCCTCCTACGAGCAGTACTTC
TRBV27	-	TRBD1	TRBJ1-5	CASSLTGTGSNQPQHF	TGTGCCAGCAGTTTAACCGGGACAGGTAGCAATCAGCCCCAGCATTTT
TRBV27	-	-	TRBJ1-1	CASSLNSRVSAEAFF	TGTGCCAGCAGTTTAAATAGTCGGGTATCCGCTGAAGCTTTCTTT
TRBV2	-	-	TRBJ1-1	CASTARRGQNTEAFF	TGTGCCAGCACCGCGCGGAGGGGACAGAACACTGAAGCTTTCTTT
TRBV29-1	-	TRBD2	TRBJ2-7	CSGTLAREGYEQYF	TGCAGCGGGACCCTCGCGCGGGAGGGTTACGAGCAGTACTTC
TRBV7-2	few	-	TRBJ2-7	CASSPRTAPDPYEQYF	TGTGCCAGCAGCCCCAGGACAGCTCCAGACCCATACGAGCAGTACTTC
TRBV7-9	-	TRBD2	TRBJ2-7	CASSGRTSGSLIYEQYF	TGTGCCAGCAGCGGTCGGACTAGCGGGAGTTTAATCTACGAGCAGTACTTC
TRBV11-2	-	TRBD2	TRBJ2-7	CASSSGLAVTYEQYF	TGTGCCAGCAGCTCGGGACTAGCGGTAACCTACGAGCAGTACTTC
TRBV6-5	few	-	TRBJ2-2	CASSWTNGELFF	TGTGCCAGCAGTTGGACAAACGGGGAGCTGTTTTTT
TRBV7-2	-	-	TRBJ2-2	CASSLDAGGVTGELFF	TGTGCCAGCAGCTTAGATGCGGGCGGGGTTACCGGGGAGCTGTTTTTT
TRBV6-1	-	-	TRBJ2-5	CASSEYVLANQETQYF	TGTGCCAGCAGTGAATATGTTCTAGCGAACCAAGAGACCCAGTACTTC
TRBV6-1	-	TRBD1	TRBJ2-7	CASRGDRGLSYEQYF	TGTGCCAGCAGGGGGGACAGGGGCCTCTCCTACGAGCAGTACTTC
TRBV11-2	few	-	TRBJ2-7	CASSSHRVSGYEQYF	TGTGCCAGCAGCTCGCACAGGGTTTCGGGATACGAGCAGTACTTC
TRBV9	-	-	TRBJ2-7	CASSPGPAGLSYEQYF	TGTGCCAGCAGCCCCGGTCCGGCGGGCCTCTCCTACGAGCAGTACTTC
TRBV27	-	-	TRBJ1-5	CASSWGTSQPQHF	TGTGCCAGCAGTTGGGGCACTAGTCAGCCCCAGCATTTT
TRBV27	once	-	TRBJ2-3	CASRPSTDTQYF	TGTGCCAGCAGGCCCAGCACAGATACGCAGTATTTT
TRBV11-2	-	-	TRBJ2-7	CASSFNYEQYF	TGTGCCAGCAGTTTTAACTACGAGCAGTACTTC
TRBV30	-	-	TRBJ1-5	CAWSQIWENQPQHF	TGTGCCTGGAGTCAGATCTGGGAAAATCAGCCCCAGCATTTT
TRBV27	-	TRBD1	TRBJ1-2	CATTGQGYGYTF	TGTGCCACCACAGGACAGGGCTATGGCTACACCTTC
TRBV5-1	-	TRBD1	TRBJ1-2	CASSRPPGQKIPRRHGYTF	TGCGCCAGCAGCCGTCCTCCGGGACAGAAAATCCCTAGACGGCATGGCTACACCTTC
TRBV5-1	-	-	TRBJ2-7	CASSYLVSGNSYEQYF	TGCGCCAGCAGTTATCTGGTGTCCGGCAACTCCTACGAGCAGTACTTC